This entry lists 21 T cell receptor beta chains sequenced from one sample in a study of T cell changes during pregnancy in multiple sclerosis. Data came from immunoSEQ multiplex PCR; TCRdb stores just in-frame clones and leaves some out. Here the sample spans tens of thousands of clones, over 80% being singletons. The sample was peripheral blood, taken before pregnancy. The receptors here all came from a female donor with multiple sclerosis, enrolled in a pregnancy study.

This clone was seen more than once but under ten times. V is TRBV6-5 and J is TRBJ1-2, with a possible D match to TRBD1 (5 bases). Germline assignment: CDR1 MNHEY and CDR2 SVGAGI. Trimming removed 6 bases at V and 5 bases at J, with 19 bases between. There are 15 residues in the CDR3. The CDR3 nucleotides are TGTGCCAGCAGGGCGGGACGCACGAGAAATTATGGCTACACCTTC. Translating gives CASRAGRTRNYGYTF.

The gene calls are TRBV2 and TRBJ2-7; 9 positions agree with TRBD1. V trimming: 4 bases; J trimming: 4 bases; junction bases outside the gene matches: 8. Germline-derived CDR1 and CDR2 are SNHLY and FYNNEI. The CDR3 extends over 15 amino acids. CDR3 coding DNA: TGTGCCAGCAGTGTCGGGGGGACAGGGTCGTACGAGCAGTACTTC. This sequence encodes CASSVGGTGSYEQYF.

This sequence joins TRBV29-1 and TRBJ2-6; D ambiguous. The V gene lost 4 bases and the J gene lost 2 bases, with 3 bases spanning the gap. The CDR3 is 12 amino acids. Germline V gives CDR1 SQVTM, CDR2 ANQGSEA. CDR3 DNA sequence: TGCAGCGTTGCAGCTGGGGCCAACGTCCTGACTTTC. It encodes CSVAAGANVLTF.

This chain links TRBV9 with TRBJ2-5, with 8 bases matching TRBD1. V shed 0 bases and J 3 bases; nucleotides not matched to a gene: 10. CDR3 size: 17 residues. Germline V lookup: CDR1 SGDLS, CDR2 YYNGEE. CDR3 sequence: CASSVAWTGSGKETQYF. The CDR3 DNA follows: TGTGCCAGCAGCGTAGCTTGGACAGGGTCCGGGAAAGAGACCCAGTACTTC.

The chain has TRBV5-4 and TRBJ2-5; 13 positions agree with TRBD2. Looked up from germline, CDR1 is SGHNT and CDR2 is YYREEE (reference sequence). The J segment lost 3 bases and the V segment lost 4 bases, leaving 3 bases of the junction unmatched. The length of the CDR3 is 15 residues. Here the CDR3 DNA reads TGTGCCAGCAGCCCTGGACTAGCGGGAGAAGAGACCCAGTACTTC. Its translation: CASSPGLAGEETQYF.

The CDR3 loop is CASSSRQGWTGELFF. As DNA, the CDR3 is TGCGCCAGCAGCTCCCGACAGGGGTGGACCGGGGAGCTGTTTTTT. The rearrangement links TRBV5-1 to TRBJ2-2, with 8 bases that match TRBD1. The CDR3 runs to 15 residues. CDR1 is SGHRS, CDR2 YFSETQ, per germline. The V segment lost 3 bases and the J segment 5 bases; nucleotides outside the gene matches: 6.

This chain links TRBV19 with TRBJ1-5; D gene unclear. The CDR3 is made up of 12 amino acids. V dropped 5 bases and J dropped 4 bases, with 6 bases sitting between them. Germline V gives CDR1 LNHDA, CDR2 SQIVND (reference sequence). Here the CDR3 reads CASSLRNQPQHF. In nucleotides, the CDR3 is TGTGCCAGTAGTCTGCGTAATCAGCCCCAGCATTTT.

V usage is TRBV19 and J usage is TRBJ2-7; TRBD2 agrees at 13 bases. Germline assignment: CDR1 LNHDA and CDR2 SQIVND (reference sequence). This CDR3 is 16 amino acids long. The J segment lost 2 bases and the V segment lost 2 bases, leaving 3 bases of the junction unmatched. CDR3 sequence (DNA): TGTGCCAGTAGTATATGGACTAGCGGGGGAACCTACGAGCAGTACTTC. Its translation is CASSIWTSGGTYEQYF.

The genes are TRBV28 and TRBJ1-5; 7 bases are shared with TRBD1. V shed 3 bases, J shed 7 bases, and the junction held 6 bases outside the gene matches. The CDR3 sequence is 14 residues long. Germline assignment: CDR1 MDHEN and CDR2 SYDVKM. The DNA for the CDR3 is TGTGCCAGCAGTTTCATGACAGGGCGGCAGCCCCAGCATTTT. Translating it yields CASSFMTGRQPQHF.

The CDR3 spells CAISESSGIYGYTF. As DNA, the CDR3 is TGTGCCATCAGTGAGTCCTCGGGAATATATGGCTACACCTTC. This chain joins TRBV10-3 and TRBJ1-2, with D uncertain. Germline V gene data show CDR1 as ENHRY and CDR2 as SYGVKD. The germline V and J ends were trimmed by 0 bases and 5 bases, with 10 bases remaining between them. This CDR3 contains 14 residues.

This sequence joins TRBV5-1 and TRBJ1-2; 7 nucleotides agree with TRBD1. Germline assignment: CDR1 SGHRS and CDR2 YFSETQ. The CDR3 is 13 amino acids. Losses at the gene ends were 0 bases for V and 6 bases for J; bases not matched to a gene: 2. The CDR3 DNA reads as TGCGCCAGCAGCTTGGGGGACAGCGATGGCTACACCTTC. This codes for CASSLGDSDGYTF.

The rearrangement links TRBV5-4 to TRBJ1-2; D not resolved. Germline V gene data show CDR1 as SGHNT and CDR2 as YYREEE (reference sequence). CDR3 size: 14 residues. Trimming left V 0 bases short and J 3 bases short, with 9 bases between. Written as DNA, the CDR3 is TGTGCCAGCAGCTTGGCCAGATCATACTATGGCTACACCTTC. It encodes CASSLARSYYGYTF.

CDR3: CASRMGPYNEQFF. The CDR3, as DNA: TGTGCCAGTAGGATGGGCCCTTACAATGAGCAGTTCTTC. J is TRBJ2-1 and V is TRBV19; D is unclear. CDR3 length: 13 residues. Per the germline V gene, CDR1 is LNHDA and CDR2 is SQIVND (reference sequence). The V end lost 6 bases, the J end lost 4 bases, and 10 bases lay between the germline ends.

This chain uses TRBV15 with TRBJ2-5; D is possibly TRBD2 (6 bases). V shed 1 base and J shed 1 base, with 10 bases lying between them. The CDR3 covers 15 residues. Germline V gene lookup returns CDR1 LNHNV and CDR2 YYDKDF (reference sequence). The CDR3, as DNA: TGTGCCACCAGCAGAGCGTCGACTAGCCAAGAGACCCAGTACTTC. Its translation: CATSRASTSQETQYF.

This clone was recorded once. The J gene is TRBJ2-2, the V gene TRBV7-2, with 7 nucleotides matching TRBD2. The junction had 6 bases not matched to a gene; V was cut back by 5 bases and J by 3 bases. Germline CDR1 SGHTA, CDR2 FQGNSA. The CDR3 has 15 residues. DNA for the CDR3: TGTGCCAGCAGCCCTTGGGCGGGGGACACCGGGGAGCTGTTTTTT. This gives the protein CASSPWAGDTGELFF.

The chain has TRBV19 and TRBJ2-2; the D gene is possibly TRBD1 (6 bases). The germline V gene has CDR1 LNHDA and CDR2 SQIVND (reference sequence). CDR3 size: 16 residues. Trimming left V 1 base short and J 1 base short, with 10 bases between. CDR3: CASSIGEGGNTGELFF. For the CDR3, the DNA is TGTGCCAGTAGTATAGGGGAAGGGGGGAACACCGGGGAGCTGTTTTTT. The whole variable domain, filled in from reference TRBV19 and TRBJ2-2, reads DGGITQSPKYLFRKEGQNVTLSCEQNLNHDAMYWYRQDPGQGLRLIYYSQIVNDFQKGDIAEGYSVSREKKESFPLTVTSAQKNPTAFYLCASSIGEGGNTGELFFGEGSRLTVL.

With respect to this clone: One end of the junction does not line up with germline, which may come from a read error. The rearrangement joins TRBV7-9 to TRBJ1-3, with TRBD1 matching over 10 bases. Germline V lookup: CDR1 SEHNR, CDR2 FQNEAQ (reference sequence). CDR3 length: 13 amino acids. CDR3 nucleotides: TGTGCCAGCAGCTTAGCGGAGACAGGGGGCGTAAATTTT. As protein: CASSLAETGGVNF.

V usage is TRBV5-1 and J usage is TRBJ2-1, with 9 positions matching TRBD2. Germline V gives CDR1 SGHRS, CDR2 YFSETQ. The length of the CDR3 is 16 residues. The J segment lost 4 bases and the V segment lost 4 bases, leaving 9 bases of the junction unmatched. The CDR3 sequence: CASSLHGTSLYNEQFF. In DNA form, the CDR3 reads TGCGCCAGCAGCCTGCACGGGACTAGCTTATACAATGAGCAGTTCTTC.

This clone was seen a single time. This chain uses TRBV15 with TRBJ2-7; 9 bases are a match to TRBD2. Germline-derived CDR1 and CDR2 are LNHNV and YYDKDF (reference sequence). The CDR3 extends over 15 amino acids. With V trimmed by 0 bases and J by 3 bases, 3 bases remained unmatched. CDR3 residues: CATSRDAGGLYEQYF. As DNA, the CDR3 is TGTGCCACCAGCAGAGACGCGGGAGGGCTCTACGAGCAGTACTTC.

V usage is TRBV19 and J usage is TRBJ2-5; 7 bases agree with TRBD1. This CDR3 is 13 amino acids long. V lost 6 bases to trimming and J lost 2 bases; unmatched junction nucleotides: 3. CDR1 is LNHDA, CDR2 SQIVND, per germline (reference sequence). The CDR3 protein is CASRRDRQETQYF. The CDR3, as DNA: TGTGCCAGTAGGAGGGACAGACAAGAGACCCAGTACTTC.

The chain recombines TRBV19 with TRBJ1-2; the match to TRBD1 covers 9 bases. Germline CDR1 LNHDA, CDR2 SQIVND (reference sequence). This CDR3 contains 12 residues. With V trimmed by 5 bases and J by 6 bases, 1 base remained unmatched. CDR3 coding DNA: TGTGCCAGTAGTCGGACAGGGGATGGCTACACCTTC. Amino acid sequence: CASSRTGDGYTF.